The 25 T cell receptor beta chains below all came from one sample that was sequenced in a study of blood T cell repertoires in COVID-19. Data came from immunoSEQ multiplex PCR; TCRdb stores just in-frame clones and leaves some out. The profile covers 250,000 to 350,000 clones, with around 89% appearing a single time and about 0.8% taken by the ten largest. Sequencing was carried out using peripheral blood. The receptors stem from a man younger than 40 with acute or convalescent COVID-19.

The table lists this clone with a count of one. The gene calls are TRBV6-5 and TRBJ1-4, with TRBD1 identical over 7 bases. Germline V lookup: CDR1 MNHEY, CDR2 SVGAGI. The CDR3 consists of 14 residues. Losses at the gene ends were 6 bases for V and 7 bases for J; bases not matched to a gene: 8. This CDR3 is CASSRTGAAEKLFF. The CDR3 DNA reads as TGTGCCAGCAGCCGAACAGGGGCAGCTGAAAAACTGTTTTTT.

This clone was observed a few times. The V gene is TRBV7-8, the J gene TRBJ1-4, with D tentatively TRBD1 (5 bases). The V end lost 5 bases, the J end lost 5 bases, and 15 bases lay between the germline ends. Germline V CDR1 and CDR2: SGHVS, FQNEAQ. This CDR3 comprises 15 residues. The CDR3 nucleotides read TGTGCCAGCAGCCCTAGGGGTACCCCGAATGAAAAACTGTTTTTT. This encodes CASSPRGTPNEKLFF. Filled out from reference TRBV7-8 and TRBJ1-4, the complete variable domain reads GAGVSQSPRYKVAKRGQDVALRCDPISGHVSLFWYQQALGQGPEFLTYFQNEAQLDKSGLPSDRFFAERPEGSVSTLKIQRTQQEDSAVYLCASSPRGTPNEKLFFGSGTQLSVL.

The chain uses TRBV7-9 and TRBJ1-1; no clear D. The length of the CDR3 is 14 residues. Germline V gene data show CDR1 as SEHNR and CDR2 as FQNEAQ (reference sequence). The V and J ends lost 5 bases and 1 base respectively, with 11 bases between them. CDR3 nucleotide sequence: TGTGCCAGCAGCGCGGCGCGGGGGAACACTGAAGCTTTCTTT. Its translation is CASSAARGNTEAFF.

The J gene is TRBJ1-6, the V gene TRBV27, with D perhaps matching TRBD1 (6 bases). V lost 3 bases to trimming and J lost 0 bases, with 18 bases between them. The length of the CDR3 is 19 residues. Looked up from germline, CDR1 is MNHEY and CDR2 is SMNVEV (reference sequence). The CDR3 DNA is TGTGCCAGCAGTTTGGCCACGGACAGCCTGAGCTCCTATAATTCACCCCTCCACTTT. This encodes CASSLATDSLSSYNSPLHF.

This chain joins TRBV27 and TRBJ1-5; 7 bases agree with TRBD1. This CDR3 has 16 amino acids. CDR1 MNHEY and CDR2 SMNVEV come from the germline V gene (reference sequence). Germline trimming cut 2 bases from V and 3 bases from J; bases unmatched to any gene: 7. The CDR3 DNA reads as TGTGCCAGCAGTTTACGGGCAGGGGGACCCAATCAGCCCCAGCATTTT. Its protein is CASSLRAGGPNQPQHF.

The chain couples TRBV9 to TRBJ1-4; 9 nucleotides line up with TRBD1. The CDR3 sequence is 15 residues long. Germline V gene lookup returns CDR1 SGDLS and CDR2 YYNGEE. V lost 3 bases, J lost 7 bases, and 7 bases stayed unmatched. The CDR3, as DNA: TGTGCCAGCAGCGCAGACGGACAGGGGCGTGAAAAACTGTTTTTT. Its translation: CASSADGQGREKLFF.

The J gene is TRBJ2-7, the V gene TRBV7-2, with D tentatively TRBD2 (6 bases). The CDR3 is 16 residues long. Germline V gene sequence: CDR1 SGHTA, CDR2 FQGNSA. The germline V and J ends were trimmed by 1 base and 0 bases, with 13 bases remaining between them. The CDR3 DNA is TGTGCCAGCAGCTTAGGTAGGGACGGGAGCTCCTACGAGCAGTACTTC. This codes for CASSLGRDGSSYEQYF.

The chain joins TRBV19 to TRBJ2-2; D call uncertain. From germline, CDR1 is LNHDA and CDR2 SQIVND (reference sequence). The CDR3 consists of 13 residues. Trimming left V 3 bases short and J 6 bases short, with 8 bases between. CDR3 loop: CASSIYEAGELFF. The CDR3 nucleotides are TGTGCCAGTAGTATTTATGAGGCCGGGGAGCTGTTTTTT.

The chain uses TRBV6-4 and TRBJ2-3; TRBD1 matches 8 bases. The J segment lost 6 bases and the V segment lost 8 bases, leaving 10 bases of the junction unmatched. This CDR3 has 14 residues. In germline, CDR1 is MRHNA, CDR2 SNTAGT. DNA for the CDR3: TGTGCCAGCGAGACAGGGGTGATTAGGGATACGCAGTATTTT. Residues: CASETGVIRDTQYF.

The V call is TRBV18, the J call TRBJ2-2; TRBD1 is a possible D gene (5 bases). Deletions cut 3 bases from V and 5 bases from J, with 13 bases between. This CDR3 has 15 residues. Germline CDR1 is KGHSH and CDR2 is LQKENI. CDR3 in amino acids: CASSPDRVRTGELFF. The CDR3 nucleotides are TGTGCCAGCTCACCCGACAGAGTCCGTACCGGGGAGCTGTTTTTT. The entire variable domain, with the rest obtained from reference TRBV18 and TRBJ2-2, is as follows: NAGVMQNPRHLVRRRGQEARLRCSPMKGHSHVYWYRQLPEEGLKFMVYLQKENIIDESGMPKERFSAEFPKEGPSILRIQQVVRGDSAAYFCASSPDRVRTGELFFGEGSRLTVL.

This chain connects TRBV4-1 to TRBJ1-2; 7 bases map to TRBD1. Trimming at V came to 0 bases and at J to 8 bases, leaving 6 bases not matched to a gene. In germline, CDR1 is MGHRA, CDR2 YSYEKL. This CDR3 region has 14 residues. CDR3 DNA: TGCGCCAGCAGCCAAGAGGGACAGAAGGACGGCTACACCTTC. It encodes CASSQEGQKDGYTF.

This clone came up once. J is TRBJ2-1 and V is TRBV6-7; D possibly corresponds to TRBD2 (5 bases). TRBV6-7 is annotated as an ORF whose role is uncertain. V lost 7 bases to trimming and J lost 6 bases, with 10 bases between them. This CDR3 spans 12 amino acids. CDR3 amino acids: CASNTRPNEQFF. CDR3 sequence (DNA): TGTGCCAGCAATACTAGGCCCAATGAGCAGTTCTTC.

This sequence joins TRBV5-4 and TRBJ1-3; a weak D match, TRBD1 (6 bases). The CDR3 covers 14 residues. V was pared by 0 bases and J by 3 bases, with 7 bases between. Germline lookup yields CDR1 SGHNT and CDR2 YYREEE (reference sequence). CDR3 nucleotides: TGTGCCAGCAGCTTGGGAGGGGGTGGAAACACCATATATTTT. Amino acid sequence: CASSLGGGGNTIYF.

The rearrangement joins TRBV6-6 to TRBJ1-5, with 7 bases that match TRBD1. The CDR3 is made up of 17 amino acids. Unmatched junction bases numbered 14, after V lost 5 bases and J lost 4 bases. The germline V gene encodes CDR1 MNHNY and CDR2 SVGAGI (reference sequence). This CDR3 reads CASSQFHDRVRNQPQHF. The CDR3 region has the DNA TGTGCCAGCAGTCAGTTCCACGACAGGGTTAGAAATCAGCCCCAGCATTTT.

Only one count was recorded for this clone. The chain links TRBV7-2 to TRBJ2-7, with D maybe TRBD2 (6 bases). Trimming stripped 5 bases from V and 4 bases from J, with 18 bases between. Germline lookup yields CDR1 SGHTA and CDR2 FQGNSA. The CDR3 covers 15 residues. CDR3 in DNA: TGTGCCAGCAGCCGGGCGACTAGTTCATCGTACGAGCAGTACTTC. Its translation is CASSRATSSSYEQYF.

The CDR3 nucleotides are TGTGCCAGCAGTCTTAACCTCCAGGGCTACACCTTC. It yields the protein CASSLNLQGYTF. The V call is TRBV28, the J call TRBJ1-2, with no clear D. This CDR3 contains 12 residues. V was clipped by 5 bases and J by 8 bases, with 12 bases between them. The germline V gene has CDR1 MDHEN and CDR2 SYDVKM.

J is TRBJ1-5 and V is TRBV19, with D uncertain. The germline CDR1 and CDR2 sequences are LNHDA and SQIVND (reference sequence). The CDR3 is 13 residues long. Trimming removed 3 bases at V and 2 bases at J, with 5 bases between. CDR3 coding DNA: TGTGCCAGTAGTATTTCAGGCAATCAGCCCCAGCATTTT. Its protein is CASSISGNQPQHF.

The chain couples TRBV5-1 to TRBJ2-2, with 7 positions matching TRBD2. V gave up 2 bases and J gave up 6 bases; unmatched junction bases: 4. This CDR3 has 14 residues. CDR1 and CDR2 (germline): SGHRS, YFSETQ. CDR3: CASSFGTNSGELFF. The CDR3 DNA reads TGCGCCAGCAGCTTCGGGACTAACTCCGGGGAGCTGTTTTTT.

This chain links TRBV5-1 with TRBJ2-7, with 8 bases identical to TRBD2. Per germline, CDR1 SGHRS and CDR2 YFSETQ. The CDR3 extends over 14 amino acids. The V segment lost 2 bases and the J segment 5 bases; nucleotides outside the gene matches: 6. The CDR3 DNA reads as TGCGCCAGCAGCTTATCCAGCGGGAGCAACGAGCAGTACTTC. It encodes CASSLSSGSNEQYF.

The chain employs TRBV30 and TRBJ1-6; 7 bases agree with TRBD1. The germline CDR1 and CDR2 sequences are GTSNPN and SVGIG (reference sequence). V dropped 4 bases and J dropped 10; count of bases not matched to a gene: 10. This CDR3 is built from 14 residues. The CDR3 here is CAWKGGRVESPLHF. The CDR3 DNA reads TGTGCCTGGAAAGGGGGCAGGGTAGAATCACCCCTCCACTTT.

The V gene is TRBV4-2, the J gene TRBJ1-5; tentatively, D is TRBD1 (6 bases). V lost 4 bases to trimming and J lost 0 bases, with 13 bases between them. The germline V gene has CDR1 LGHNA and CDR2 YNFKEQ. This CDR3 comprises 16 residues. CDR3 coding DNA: TGTGCCAGCAGCCTAATTCCAGGGGCTAGCAATCAGCCCCAGCATTTT. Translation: CASSLIPGASNQPQHF.

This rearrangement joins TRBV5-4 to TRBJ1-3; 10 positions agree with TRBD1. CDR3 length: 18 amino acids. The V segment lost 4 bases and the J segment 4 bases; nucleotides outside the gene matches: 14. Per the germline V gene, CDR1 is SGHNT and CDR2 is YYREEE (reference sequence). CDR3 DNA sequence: TGTGCCAGCAGCCATACCGGGACAGGGGTCCTCCAGGGAAACACCATATATTTT. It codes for CASSHTGTGVLQGNTIYF.

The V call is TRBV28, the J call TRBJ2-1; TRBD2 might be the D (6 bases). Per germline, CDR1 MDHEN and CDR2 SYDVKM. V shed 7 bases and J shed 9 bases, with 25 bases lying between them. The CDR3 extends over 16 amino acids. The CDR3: CASIRPGTLERGEQFF. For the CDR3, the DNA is TGTGCCAGCATCCGACCCGGGACTCTGGAAAGGGGTGAGCAGTTCTTC.

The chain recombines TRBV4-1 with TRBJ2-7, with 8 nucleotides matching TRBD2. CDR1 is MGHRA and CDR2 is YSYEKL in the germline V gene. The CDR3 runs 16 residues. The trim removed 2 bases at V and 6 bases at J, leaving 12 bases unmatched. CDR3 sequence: CASSQPPRGAGGEQYF. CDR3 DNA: TGCGCCAGCAGCCAACCACCGCGGGGGGCCGGGGGCGAGCAGTACTTC.

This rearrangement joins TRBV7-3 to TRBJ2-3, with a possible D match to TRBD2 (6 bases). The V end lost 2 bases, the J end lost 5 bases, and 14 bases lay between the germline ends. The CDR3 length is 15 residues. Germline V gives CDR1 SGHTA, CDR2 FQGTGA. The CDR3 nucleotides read TGTGCCAGCAGCTTATCCGGGGGAACGGTAGATACGCAGTATTTT. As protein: CASSLSGGTVDTQYF.